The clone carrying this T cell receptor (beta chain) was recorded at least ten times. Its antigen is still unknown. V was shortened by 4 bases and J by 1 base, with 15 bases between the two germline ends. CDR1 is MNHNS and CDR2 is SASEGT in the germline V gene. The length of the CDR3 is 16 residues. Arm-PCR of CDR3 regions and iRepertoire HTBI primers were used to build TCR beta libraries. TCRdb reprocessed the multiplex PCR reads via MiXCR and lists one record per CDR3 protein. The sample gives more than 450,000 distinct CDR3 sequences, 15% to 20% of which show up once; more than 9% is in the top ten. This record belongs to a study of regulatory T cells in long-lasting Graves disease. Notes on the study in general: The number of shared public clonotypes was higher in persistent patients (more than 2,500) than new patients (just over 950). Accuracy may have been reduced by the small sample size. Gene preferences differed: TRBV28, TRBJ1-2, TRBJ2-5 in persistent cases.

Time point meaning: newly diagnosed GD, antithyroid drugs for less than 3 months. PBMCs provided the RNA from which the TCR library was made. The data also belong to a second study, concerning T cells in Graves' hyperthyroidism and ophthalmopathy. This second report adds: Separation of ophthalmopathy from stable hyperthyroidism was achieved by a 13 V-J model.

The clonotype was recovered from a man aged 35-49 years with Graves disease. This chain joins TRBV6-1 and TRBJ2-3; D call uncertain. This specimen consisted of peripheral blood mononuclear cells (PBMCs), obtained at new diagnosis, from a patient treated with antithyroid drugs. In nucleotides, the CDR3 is TGTGCCAGCAGTGGCCTCGCGAGGCAACGCACAGATACGCAGTATTTT. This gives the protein CASSGLARQRTDTQYF.